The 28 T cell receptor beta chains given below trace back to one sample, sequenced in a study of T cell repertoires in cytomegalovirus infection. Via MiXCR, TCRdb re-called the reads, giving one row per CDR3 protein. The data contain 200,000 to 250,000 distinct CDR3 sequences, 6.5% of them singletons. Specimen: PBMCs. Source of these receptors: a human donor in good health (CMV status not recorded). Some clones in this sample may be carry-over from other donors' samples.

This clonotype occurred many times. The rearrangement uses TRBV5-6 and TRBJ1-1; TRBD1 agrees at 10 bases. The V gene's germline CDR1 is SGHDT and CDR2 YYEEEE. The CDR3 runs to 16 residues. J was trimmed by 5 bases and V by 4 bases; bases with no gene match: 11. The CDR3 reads CASSRPGQGTMTEAFF. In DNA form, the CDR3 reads TGTGCCAGCAGCCGACCGGGACAGGGGACGATGACTGAAGCTTTCTTT.

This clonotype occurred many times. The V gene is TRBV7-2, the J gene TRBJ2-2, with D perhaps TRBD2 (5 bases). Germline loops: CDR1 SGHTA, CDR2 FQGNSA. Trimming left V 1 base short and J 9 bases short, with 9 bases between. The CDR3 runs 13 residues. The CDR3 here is CASSLGGRRELFF. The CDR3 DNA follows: TGTGCCAGCAGCTTAGGAGGGCGGAGGGAGCTGTTTTTT.

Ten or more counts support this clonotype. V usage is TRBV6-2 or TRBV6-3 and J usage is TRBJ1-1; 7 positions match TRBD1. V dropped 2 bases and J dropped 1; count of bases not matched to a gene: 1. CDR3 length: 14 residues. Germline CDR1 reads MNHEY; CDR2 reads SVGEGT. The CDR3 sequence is CASSYGTANTEAFF. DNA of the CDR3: TGTGCCAGCAGTTACGGGACAGCGAACACTGAAGCTTTCTTT.

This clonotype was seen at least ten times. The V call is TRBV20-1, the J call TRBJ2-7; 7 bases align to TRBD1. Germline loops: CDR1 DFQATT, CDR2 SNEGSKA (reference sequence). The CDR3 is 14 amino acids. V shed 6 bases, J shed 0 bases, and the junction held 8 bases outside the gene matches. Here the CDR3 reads CSATDDRDSYEQYF. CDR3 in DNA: TGCAGTGCCACCGACGACAGGGACTCCTACGAGCAGTACTTC.

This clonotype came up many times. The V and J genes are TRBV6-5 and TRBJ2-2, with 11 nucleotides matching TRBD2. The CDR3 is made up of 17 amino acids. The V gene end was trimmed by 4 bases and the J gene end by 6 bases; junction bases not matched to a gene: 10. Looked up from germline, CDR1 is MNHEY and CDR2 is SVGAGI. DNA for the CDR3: TGTGCCAGCAGTTGGGGCCTAGCGGGGGGCGTGTCCGGGGAGCTGTTTTTT. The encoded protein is CASSWGLAGGVSGELFF.

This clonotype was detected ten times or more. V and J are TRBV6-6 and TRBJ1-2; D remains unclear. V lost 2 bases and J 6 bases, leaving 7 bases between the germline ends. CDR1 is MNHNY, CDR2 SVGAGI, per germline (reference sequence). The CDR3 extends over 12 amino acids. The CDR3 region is CASSYRRDGYTF. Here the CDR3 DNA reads TGTGCCAGCAGTTACAGGCGAGATGGCTACACCTTC.

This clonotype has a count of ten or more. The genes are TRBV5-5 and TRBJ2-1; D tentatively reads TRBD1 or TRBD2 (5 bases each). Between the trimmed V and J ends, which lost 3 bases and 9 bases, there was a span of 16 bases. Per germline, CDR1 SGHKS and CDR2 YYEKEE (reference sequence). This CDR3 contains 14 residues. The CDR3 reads CASSSGTYGGEQFF. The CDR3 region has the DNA TGTGCCAGCAGCTCCGGGACCTATGGCGGTGAGCAGTTCTTC.

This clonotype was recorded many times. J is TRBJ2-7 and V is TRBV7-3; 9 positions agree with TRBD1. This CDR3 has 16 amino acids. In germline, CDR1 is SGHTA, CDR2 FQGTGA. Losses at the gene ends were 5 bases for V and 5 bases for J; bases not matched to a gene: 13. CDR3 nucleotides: TGTGCCAGCAGCCTCGGTTCAGGGACAGGGCTCCACGAGCAGTACTTC. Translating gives CASSLGSGTGLHEQYF.

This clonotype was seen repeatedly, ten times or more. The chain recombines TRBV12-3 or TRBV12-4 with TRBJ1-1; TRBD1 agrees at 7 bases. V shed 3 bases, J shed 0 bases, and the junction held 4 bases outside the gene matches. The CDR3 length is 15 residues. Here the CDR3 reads CASSFGGTVNTEAFF. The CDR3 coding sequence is TGTGCCAGCAGTTTCGGGGGGACAGTGAACACTGAAGCTTTCTTT.

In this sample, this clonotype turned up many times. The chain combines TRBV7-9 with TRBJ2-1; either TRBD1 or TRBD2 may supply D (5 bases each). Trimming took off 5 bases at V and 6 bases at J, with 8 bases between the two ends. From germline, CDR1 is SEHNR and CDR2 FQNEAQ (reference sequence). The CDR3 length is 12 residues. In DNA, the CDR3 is TGTGCCAGCAGCGGGGACGGCAATGAGCAGTTCTTC. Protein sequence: CASSGDGNEQFF.

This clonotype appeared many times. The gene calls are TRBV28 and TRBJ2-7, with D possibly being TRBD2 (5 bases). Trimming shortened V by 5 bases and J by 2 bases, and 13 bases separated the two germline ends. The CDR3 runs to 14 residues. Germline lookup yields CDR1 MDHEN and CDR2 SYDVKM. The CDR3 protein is CASSIPRGPYEQYF. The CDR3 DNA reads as TGTGCCAGCAGTATCCCTAGAGGGCCCTACGAGCAGTACTTC.

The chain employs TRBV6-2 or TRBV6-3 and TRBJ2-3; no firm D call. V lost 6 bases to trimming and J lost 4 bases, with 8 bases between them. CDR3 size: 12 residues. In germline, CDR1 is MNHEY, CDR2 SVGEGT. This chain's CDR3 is CASSHRADTQYF. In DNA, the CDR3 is TGTGCCAGCAGCCACCGGGCAGATACGCAGTATTTT.

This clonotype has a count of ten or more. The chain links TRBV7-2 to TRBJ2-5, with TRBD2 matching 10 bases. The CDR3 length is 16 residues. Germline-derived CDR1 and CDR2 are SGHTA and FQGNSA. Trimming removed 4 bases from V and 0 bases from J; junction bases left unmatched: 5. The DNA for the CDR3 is TGTGCCAGCAGCTCATATAGCGGGGGGAACCAAGAGACCCAGTACTTC. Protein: CASSSYSGGNQETQYF.

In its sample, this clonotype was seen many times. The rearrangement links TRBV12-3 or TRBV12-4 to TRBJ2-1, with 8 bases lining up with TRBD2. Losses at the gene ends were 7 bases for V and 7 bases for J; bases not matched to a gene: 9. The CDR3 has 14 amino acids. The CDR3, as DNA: TGTGCCAGCACTCGGCGCGGGGGGTCGAATGAGCAGTTCTTC. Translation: CASTRRGGSNEQFF.

CDR3 nucleotide sequence: TGTGCCAGCAGGGTAACAGGGGGCAATGAAAAACTGTTTTTT. Encoded protein: CASRVTGGNEKLFF. This chain links TRBV28 with TRBJ1-4; 9 bases match TRBD1. Per the germline V gene, CDR1 is MDHEN and CDR2 is SYDVKM. This CDR3 contains 14 residues. Trimming at V came to 6 bases and at J to 5 bases, leaving 4 bases not matched to a gene.

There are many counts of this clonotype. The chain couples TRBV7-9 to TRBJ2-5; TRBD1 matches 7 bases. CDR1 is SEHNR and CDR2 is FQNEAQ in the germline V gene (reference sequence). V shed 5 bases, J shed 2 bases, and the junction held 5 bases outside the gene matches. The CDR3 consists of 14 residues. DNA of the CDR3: TGTGCCAGCAGCGCCGACAGGGAACAAGAGACCCAGTACTTC. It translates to CASSADREQETQYF.

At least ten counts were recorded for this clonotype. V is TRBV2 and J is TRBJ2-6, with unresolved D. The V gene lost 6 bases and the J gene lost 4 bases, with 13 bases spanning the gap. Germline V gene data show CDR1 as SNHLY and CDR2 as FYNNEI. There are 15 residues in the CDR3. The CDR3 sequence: CASRNRLPGANVLTF. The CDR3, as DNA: TGTGCCAGCAGGAACCGATTACCCGGGGCCAACGTCCTGACTTTC.

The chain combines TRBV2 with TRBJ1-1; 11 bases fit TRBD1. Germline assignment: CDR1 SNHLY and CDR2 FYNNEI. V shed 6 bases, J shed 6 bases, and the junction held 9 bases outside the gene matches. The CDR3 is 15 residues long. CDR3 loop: CASSLRWTGGPEAFF. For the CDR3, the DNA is TGTGCCAGCAGCCTTAGGTGGACAGGGGGCCCTGAAGCTTTCTTT.

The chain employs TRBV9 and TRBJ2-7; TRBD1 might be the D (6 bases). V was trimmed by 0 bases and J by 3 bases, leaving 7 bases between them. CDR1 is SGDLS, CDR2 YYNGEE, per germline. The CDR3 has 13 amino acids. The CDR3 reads CASSVEDSYEQYF. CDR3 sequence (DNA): TGTGCCAGCAGCGTAGAGGACAGCTACGAGCAGTACTTC.

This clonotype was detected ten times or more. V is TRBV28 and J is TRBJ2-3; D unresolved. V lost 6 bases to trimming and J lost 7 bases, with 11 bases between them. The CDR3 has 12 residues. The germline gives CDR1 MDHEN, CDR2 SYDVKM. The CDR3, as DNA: TGTGCCAGCAGCCTCGTTAGGTATACGCAGTATTTT. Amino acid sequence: CASSLVRYTQYF.

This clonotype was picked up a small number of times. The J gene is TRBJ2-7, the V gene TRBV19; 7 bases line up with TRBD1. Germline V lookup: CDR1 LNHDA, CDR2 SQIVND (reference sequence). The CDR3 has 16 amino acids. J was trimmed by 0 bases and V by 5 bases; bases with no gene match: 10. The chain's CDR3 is CASSPLMGDSSYEQYF. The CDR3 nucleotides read TGTGCCAGTAGTCCCCTCATGGGGGACAGCTCCTACGAGCAGTACTTC.

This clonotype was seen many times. The CDR3 DNA follows: TGTGCCACCGAGCCCCCGGCGTATGGCTACACCTTC. Translating it yields CATEPPAYGYTF. The chain links TRBV28 to TRBJ1-2; D is unresolved. Germline loops: CDR1 MDHEN, CDR2 SYDVKM. The CDR3 loop spans 12 amino acids. The V gene lost 10 bases and the J gene lost 5 bases, with 14 bases spanning the gap.

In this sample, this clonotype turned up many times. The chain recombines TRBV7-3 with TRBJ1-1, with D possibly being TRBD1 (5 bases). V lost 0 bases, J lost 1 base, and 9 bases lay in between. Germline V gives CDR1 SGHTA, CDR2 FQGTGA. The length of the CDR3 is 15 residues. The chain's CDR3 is CASSLTPQENTEAFF. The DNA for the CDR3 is TGTGCCAGCAGCTTAACCCCACAGGAGAACACTGAAGCTTTCTTT. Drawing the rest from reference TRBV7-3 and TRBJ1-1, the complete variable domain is GAGVSQTPSNKVTEKGKYVELRCDPISGHTALYWYRQSLGQGPEFLIYFQGTGAADDSGLPNDRFFAVRPEGSVSTLKIQRTERGDSAVYLCASSLTPQENTEAFFGQGTRLTVV.

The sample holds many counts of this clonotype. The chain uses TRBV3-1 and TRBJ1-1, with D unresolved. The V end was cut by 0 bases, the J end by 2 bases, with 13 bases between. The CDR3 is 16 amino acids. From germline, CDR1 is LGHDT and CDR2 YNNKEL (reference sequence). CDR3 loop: CASSQEMAGPNTEAFF. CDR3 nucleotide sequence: TGTGCCAGCAGCCAAGAGATGGCTGGGCCCAACACTGAAGCTTTCTTT.

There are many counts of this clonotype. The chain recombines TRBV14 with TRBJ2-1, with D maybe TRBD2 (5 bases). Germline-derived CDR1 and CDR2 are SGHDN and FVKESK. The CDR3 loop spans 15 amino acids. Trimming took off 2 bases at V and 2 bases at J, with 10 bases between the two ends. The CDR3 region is CASSQRTGTYNEQFF. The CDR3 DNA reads TGTGCCAGCAGCCAACGAACGGGAACCTACAATGAGCAGTTCTTC. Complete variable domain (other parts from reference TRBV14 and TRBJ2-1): EAGVTQFPSHSVIEKGQTVTLRCDPISGHDNLYWYRRVMGKEIKFLLHFVKESKQDESGMPNNRFLAERTGGTYSTLKVQPAELEDSGVYFCASSQRTGTYNEQFFGPGTRLTVL.

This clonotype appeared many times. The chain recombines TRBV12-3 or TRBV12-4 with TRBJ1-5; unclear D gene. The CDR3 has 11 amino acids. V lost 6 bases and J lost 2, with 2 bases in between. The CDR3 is CASRGNQPQHF. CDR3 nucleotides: TGTGCCAGCAGAGGCAATCAGCCCCAGCATTTT.

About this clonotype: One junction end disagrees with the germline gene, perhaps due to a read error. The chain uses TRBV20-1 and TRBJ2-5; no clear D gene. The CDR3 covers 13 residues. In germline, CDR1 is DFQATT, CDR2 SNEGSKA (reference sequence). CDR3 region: CGAKSQWDGTQYF. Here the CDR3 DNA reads TGCGGTGCTAAGTCGCAATGGGATGGGACCCAGTACTTC.

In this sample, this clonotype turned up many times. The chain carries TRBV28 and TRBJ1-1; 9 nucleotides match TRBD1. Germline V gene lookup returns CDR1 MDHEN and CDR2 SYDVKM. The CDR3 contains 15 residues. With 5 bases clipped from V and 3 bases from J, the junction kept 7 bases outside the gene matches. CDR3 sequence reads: CASSAFGTGYTEAFF. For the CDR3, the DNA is TGTGCCAGCAGTGCCTTCGGGACAGGGTACACTGAAGCTTTCTTT.